A selection of T cell receptor beta chains follows, all from one sample in a study of blood T cell repertoires in COVID-19. The data were produced by immunoSEQ multiplex PCR, yet TCRdb's version contains in-frame clones alone and is incomplete. Of 300,000 to 400,000 clones in the sample, about 87% were seen once. Sequencing used PBMCs or T cells enriched from blood (not recorded which). All receptors derive from a man aged 25 to 45 who had recovered from COVID-19. CDR3s include the opening cysteine and the closing phenylalanine or tryptophan. The D gene is left open where the match is weak. Clone size is stated in some rows and not others, as once, few, many or a class when expanded.

cdr3_aa cdr3_nt j_call clone_size d_call v_call
CASSPSPDGNTEAFF TGTGCCAGCAGCCCTAGTCCCGATGGGAACACTGAAGCTTTCTTT TRBJ1-1 - - TRBV13
CASSLGGPSSYNEQFF TGTGCCAGCAGCTTAGGAGGTCCAAGCTCCTACAATGAGCAGTTCTTC TRBJ2-1 - - TRBV7-2
CASSLRQGAYSGNTIYF TGTGCCAGCAGTTTGAGGCAGGGGGCTTACTCTGGAAACACCATATATTTT TRBJ1-3 - TRBD1 TRBV28
CASRWAGRNQPQHF TGTGCCAGCAGATGGGCAGGAAGAAATCAGCCCCAGCATTTT TRBJ1-5 - - TRBV2
CASSLSQTSGGNYEQYF TGTGCCAGCAGCTTGTCACAAACTAGCGGGGGGAACTACGAGCAGTACTTC TRBJ2-7 once TRBD2 TRBV7-8
CASSPGQTYTDTQYF TGCGCCAGCAGCCCCGGACAGACCTACACAGATACGCAGTATTTT TRBJ2-3 - - TRBV4-1
CASSGQGGSPLHF TGTGCCAGCTCAGGACAGGGTGGCTCACCCCTCCACTTT TRBJ1-6 - TRBD1 TRBV18
CASSLDHNQPQHF TGTGCCAGCAGCTTAGATCACAATCAGCCCCAGCATTTT TRBJ1-5 - - TRBV11-2
CASSEAIDRMENYGYTF TGTGCCAGCAGTGAAGCTATAGACAGGATGGAGAACTATGGCTACACCTTC TRBJ1-2 - - TRBV6-1
CASSLGGNYGYTF TGTGCCAGCAGCTTAGGGGGCAACTATGGCTACACCTTC TRBJ1-2 - - TRBV7-9
CASSRAAGGRNTEAFF TGTGCCAGCAGCAGGGCGGCGGGGGGCCGGAACACTGAAGCTTTCTTT TRBJ1-1 once - TRBV25-1
CASSAGTSGGAEQFF TGTGCCAGCAGCGCCGGGACTAGCGGGGGGGCTGAGCAGTTCTTC TRBJ2-1 - TRBD2 TRBV5-6
CARVVAPWGPGYGYTF TGTGCCAGAGTCGTAGCCCCTTGGGGCCCCGGCTATGGCTACACCTTC TRBJ1-2 - - TRBV6-8
CASSSRQGKMEKLFF TGTGCCAGCAGTTCCAGACAGGGGAAGATGGAAAAACTGTTTTTT TRBJ1-4 - TRBD1 TRBV27
CASTARWGELFF TGTGCCAGCACGGCGAGGTGGGGGGAGCTGTTTTTT TRBJ2-2 - - TRBV5-4
CSVVGQGFTHEQYF TGCAGCGTTGTGGGACAGGGGTTTACCCACGAGCAGTACTTC TRBJ2-7 - TRBD1 TRBV29-1
CASSRTGEQYF TGTGCCAGCAGTCGGACAGGGGAACAGTACTTC TRBJ2-7 - TRBD1 TRBV12-3/TRBV12-4
CASSQDRLSGGLGDTQYF TGCGCCAGCAGCCAAGATAGGTTGAGCGGGGGGTTAGGAGATACGCAGTATTTT TRBJ2-3 once TRBD2 TRBV4-1
CSASQQANTGELFF TGCAGTGCTAGTCAACAAGCGAACACCGGGGAGCTGTTTTTT TRBJ2-2 - - TRBV20-1
CASKGQSGNTIYF TGTGCCAGCAAGGGACAGTCTGGAAACACCATATATTTT TRBJ1-3 - TRBD1 TRBV2
CASSQASQETQYF TGCGCCAGCAGCCAAGCGTCCCAAGAGACCCAGTACTTC TRBJ2-5 - - TRBV4-1
CASSLAHASNQPQHF TGTGCCAGCAGCTTAGCGCATGCGAGCAATCAGCCCCAGCATTTT TRBJ1-5 - - TRBV7-2